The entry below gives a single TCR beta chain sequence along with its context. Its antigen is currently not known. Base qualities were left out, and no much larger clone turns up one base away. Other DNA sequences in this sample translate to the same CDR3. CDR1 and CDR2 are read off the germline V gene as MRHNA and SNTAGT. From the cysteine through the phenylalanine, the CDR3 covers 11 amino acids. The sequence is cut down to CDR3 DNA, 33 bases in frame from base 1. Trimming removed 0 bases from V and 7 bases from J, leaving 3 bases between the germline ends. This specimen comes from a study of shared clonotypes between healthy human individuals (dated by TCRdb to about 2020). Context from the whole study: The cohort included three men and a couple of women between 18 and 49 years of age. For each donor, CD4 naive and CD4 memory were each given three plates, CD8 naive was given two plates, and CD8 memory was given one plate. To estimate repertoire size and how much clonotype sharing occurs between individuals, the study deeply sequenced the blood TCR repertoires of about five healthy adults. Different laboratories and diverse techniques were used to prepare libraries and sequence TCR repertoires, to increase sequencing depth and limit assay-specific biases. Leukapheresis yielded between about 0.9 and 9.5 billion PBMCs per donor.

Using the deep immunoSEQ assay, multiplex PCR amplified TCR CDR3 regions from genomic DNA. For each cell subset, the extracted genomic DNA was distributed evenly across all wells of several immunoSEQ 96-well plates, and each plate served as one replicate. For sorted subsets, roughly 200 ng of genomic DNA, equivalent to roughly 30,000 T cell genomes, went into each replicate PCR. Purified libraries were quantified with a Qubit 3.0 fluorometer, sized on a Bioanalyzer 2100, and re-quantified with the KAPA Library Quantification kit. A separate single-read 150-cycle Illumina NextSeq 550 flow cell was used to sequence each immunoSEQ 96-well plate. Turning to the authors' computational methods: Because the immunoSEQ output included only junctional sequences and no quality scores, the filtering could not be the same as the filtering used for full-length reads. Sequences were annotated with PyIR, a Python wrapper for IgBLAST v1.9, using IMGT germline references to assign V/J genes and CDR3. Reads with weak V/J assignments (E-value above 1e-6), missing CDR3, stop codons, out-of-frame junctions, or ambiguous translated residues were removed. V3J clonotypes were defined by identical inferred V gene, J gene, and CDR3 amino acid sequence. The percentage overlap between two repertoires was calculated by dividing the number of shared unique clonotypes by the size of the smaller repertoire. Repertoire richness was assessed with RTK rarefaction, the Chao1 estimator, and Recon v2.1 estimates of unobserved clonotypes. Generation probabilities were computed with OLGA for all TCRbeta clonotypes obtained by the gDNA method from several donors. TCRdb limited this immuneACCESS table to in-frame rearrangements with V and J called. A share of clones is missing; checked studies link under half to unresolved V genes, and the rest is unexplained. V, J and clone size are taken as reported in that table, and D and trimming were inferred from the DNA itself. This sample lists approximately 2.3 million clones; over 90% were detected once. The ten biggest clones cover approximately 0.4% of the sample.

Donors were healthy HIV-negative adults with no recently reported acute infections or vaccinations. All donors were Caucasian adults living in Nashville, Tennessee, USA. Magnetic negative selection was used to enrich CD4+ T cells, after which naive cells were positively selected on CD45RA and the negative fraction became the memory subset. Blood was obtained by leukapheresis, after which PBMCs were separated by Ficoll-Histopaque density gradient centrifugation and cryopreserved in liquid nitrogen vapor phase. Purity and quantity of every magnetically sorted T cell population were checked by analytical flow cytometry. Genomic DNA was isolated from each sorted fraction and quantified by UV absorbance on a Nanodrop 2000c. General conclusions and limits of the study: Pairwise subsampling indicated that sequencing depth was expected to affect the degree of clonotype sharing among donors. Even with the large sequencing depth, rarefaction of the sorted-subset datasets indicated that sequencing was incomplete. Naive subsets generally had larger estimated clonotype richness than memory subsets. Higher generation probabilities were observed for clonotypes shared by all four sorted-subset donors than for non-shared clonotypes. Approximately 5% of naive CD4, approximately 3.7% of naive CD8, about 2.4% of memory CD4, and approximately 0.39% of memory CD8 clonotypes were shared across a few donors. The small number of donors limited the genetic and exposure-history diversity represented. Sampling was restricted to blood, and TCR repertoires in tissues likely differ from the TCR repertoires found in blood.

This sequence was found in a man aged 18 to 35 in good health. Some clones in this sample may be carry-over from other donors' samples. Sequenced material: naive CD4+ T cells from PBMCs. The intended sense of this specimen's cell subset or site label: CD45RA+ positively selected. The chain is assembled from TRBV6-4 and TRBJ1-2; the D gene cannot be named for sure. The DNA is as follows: TGTGCCAGCAGTGACTCGAGTGGCTACACCTTC. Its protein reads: CASSDSSGYTF.